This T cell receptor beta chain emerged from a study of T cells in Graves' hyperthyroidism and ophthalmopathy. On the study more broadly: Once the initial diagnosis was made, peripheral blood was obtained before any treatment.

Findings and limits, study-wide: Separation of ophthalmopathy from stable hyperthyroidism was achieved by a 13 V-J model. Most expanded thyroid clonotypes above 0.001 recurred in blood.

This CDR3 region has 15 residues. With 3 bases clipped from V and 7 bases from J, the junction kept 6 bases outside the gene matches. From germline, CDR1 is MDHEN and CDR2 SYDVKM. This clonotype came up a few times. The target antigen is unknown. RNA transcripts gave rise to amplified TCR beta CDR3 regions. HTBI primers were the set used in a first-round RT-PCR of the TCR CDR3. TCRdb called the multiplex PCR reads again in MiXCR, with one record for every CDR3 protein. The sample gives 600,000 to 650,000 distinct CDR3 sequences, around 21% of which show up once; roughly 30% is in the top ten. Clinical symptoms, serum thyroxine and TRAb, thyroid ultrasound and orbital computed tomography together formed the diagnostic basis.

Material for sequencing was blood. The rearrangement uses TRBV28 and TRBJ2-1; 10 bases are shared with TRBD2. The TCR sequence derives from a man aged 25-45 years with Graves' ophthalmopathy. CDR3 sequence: CASSFLGLAMNEQFF. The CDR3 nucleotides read TGTGCCAGCAGTTTCTTGGGACTAGCGATGAATGAGCAGTTCTTC.